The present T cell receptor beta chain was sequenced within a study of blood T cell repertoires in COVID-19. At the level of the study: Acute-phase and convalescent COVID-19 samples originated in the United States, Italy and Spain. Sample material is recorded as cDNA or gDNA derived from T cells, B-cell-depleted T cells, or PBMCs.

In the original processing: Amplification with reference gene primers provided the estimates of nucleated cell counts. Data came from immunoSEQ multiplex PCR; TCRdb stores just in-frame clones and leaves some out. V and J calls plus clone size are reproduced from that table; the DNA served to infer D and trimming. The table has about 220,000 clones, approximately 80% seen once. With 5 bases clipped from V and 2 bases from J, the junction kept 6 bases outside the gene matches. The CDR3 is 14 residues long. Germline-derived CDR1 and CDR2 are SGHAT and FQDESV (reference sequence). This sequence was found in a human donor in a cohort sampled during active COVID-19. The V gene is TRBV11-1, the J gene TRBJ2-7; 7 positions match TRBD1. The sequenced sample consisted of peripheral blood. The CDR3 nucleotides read TGTGCCAGCAGCAGACAGGGCAAAACCTACGAGCAGTACTTC. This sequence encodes CASSRQGKTYEQYF.